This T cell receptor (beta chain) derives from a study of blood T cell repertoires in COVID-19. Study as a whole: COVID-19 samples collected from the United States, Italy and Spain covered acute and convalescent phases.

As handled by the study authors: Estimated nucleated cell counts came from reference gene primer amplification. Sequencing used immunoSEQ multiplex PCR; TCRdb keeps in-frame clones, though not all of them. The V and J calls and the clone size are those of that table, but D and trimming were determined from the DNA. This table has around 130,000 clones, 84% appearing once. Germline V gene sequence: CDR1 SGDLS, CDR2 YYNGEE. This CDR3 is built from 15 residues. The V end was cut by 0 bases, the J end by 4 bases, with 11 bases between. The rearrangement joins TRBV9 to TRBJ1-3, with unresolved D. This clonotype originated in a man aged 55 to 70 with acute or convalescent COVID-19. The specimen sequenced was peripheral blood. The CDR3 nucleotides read TGTGCCAGCAGCGTAGCTTGGACGGGAGGAAACACCATATATTTT. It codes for CASSVAWTGGNTIYF.